This T cell receptor (beta chain) was identified during a study of T cell responses to AZD1222 COVID-19 vaccine. The study's findings and limits: Within unmutated variant regions lay the reported targets of nearly half of spike-specific TCRs. Spike regions recognized by vaccine-associated CD4 TCRs spanned the protein, led by 160-218 and 743-854.

Concerning this clone: As yet, its antigen is unknown.

V was cut by 8 bases and J by 3 bases, with 13 bases left in between. The CDR3 is 14 residues long. Germline V gene lookup returns CDR1 LGHDT and CDR2 YNNKEL (reference sequence). TCRdb keeps only in-frame clones here, not all; method: immunoSEQ multiplex PCR. Altogether 150,000 to 200,000 clones are present, 90% to 95% being singletons, with the ten largest covering more than 1%. The material sequenced was peripheral blood, taken 28 days after the second AZD1222 dose. This receptor was identified in an adult who received the AZD1222 COVID-19 vaccine. The chain couples TRBV3-1 (or the pseudogene TRBV3-2) to TRBJ2-2; D gene unclear. The CDR3 is CASVPKGYTGELFF. The CDR3 DNA reads as TGTGCCAGCGTCCCCAAAGGGTACACCGGGGAGCTGTTTTTT.